This T cell receptor (beta chain) appears in the sequencing data of a study of blood T cell repertoires in COVID-19. Across the study: COVID-19 samples, acute and convalescent, were from the United States, Italy and Spain. Sources were T cells, B-cell-depleted T cells, or PBMCs; the material itself was cDNA or gDNA.

V lost 2 bases and J lost 0, with 9 bases in between. Germline V lookup: CDR1 SGHDT, CDR2 YYEEEE. The CDR3 is made up of 15 amino acids. TCRdb's copy holds only in-frame clones and misses some; the assay was immunoSEQ multiplex PCR. In the table there are 250,000 to 350,000 clones, 80% to 90% of which are singletons. This clone appeared a single time. The sample consisted of peripheral blood. The V call is TRBV5-6, the J call TRBJ1-3; D is undetermined. The receptor was derived from a woman in her 30s with active or convalescent COVID-19. The CDR3 loop reads CASSFTGFSGNTIYF. CDR3 in DNA: TGTGCCAGCAGCTTTACGGGGTTCTCTGGAAACACCATATATTTT.